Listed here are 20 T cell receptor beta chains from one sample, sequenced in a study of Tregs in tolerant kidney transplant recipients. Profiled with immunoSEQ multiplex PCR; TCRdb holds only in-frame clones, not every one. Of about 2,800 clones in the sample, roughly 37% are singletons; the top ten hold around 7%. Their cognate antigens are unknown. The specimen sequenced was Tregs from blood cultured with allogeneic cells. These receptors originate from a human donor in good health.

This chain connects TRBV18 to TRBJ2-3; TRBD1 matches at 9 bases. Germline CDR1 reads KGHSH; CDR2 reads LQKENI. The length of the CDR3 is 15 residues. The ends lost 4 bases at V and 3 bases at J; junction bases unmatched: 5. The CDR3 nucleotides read TGTGCCAGCTCACTTCGGACAGGGGTTACAGATACGCAGTATTTT. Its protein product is CASSLRTGVTDTQYF.

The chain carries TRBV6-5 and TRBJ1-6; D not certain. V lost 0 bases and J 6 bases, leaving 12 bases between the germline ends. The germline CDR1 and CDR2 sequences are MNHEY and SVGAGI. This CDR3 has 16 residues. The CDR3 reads CASSYSHILSNSPLHF. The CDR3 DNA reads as TGTGCCAGCAGTTACTCGCACATTCTCAGTAATTCACCCCTCCACTTT.

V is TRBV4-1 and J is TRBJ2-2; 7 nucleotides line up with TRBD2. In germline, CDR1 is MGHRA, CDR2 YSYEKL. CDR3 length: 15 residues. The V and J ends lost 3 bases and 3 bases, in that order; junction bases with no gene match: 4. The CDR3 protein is CASSQAGLYTGELFF. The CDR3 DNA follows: TGCGCCAGCAGCCAGGCGGGACTATACACCGGGGAGCTGTTTTTT.

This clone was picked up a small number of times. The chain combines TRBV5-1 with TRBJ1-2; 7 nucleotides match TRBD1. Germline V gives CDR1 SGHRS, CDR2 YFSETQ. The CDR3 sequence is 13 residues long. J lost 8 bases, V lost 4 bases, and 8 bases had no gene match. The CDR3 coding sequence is TGCGCCAGCAGCCCAGGCAGGGGGGACGGCTACACCTTC. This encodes CASSPGRGDGYTF.

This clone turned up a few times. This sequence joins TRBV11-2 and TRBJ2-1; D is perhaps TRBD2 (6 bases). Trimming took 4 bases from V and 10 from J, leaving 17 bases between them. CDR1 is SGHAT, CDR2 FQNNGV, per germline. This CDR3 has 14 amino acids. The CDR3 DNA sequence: TGTGCCAGCAGCTCAAGAAGGGACTCCCGAGAGCAGTTCTTC. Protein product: CASSSRRDSREQFF.

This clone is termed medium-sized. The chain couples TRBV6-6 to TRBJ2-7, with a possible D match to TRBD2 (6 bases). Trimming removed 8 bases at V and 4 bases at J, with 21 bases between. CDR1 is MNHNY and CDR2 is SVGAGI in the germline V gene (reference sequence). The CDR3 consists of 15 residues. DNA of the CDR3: TGTGCCAGCCTCAGAGCGGGCGGGGCCGCGTACGAGCAGTACTTC. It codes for CASLRAGGAAYEQYF.

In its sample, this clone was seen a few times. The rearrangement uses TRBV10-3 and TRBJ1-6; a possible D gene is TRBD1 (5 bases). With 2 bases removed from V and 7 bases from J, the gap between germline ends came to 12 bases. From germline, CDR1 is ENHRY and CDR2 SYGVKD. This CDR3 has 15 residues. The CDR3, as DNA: TGTGCCATCAGTGAGCGTCAGGGTGGGAATTCACCCCTCCACTTT. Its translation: CAISERQGGNSPLHF.

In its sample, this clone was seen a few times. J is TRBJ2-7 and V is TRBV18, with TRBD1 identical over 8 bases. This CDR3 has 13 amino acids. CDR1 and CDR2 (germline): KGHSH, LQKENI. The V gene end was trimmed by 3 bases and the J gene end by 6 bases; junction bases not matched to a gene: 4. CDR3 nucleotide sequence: TGTGCCAGCTCACCGACAGGGGCGTTCGAGCAGTACTTC. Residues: CASSPTGAFEQYF.

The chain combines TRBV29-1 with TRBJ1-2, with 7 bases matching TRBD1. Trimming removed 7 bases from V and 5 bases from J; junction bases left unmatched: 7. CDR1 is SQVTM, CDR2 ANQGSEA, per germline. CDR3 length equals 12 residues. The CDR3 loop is CSAGSGGYGYTF. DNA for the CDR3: TGCAGCGCGGGGTCAGGGGGATATGGCTACACCTTC.

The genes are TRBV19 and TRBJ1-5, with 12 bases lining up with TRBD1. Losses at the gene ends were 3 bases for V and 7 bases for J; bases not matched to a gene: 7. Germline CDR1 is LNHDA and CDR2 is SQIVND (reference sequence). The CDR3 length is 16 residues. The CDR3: CASSIRGQGAGQPQHF. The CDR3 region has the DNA TGTGCCAGTAGTATCCGGGGACAGGGGGCCGGGCAGCCCCAGCATTTT.

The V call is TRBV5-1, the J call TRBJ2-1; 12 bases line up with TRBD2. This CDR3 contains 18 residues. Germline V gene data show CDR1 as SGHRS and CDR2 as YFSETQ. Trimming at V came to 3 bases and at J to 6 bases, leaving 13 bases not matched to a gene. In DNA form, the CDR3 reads TGCGCCAGCAGCTATGGGCCCCAACTAGCGGGAGGCCTCAATGAGCAGTTCTTC. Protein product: CASSYGPQLAGGLNEQFF.

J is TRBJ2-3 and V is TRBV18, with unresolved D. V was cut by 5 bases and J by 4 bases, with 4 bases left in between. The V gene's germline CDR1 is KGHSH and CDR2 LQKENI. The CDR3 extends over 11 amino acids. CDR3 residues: CASSAADTQYF. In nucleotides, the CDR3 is TGTGCCAGCTCAGCGGCAGATACGCAGTATTTT.

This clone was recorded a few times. The CDR3 DNA follows: TGCGCCAGCAGCCGTCTCGCCGAGGGGGATACGCAGTATTTT. This codes for CASSRLAEGDTQYF. The V call is TRBV5-1, the J call TRBJ2-3; either TRBD1 or TRBD2 may fit D (5 bases each). Germline V gene sequence: CDR1 SGHRS, CDR2 YFSETQ. The CDR3 is 14 amino acids. V was cut by 4 bases and J by 6 bases, with 15 bases left in between.

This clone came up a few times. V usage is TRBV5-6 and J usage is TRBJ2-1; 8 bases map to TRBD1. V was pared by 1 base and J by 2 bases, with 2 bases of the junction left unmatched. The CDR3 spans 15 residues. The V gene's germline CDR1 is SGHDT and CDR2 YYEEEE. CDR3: CASSLPGQAYNEQFF. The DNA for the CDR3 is TGTGCCAGCAGCTTGCCGGGACAGGCCTACAATGAGCAGTTCTTC.

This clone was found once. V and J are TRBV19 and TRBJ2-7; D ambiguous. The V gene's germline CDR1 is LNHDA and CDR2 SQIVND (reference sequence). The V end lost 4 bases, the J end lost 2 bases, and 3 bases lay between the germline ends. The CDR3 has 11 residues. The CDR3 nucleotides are TGTGCCAGTAGTAGCGCCTACGAGCAGTACTTC. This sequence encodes CASSSAYEQYF.

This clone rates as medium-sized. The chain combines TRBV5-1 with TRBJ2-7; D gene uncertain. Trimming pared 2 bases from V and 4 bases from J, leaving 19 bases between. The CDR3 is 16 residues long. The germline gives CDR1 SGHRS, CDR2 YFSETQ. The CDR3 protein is CASSLSWAPGTYEQYF. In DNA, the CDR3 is TGCGCCAGCAGCTTAAGCTGGGCCCCAGGAACATACGAGCAGTACTTC.

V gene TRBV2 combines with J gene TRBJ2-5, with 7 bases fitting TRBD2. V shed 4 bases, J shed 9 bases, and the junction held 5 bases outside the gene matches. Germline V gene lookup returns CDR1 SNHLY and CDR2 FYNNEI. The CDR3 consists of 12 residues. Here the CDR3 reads CASSGGREAQYF. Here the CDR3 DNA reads TGTGCCAGCAGTGGGGGGAGGGAGGCCCAGTACTTC.

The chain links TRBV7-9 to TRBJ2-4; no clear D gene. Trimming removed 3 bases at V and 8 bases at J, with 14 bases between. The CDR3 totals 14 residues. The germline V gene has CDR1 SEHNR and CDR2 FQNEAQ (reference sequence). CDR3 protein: CASSFERPWDIQYF. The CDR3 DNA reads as TGTGCCAGCAGCTTTGAGAGGCCTTGGGACATTCAGTACTTC.

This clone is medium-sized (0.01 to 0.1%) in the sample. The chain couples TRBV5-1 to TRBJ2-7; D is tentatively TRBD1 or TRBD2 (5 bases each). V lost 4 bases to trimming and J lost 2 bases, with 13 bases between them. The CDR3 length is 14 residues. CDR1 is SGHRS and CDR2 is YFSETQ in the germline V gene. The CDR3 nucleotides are TGCGCCAGCAGCAGGGACGGAAGTACCTACGAGCAGTACTTC. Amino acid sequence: CASSRDGSTYEQYF.

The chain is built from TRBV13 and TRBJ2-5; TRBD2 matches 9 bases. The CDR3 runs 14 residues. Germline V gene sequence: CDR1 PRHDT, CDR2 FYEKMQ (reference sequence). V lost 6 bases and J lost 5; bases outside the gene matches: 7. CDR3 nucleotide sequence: TGTGCCAGCAGGCCAGCGGGAGGATGGGAGACCCAGTACTTC. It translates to CASRPAGGWETQYF.